This TCR beta chain emerged from a study of T cells in Graves' hyperthyroidism and ophthalmopathy. Looking at the study overall: Peripheral blood draws took place at initial diagnosis, ahead of any treatment.

The V gene's germline CDR1 is MNHEY and CDR2 SVGAGI. CDR3 length: 16 residues. After removal of 2 bases from V and 7 bases from J, the junction contained 11 bases not matched to a gene. It was considered stable Graves' hyperthyroidism when ophthalmopathy did not progress within 18 months. Diagnostic decisions used clinical symptoms, serum thyroxine and TRAb, thyroid ultrasound and orbital computed tomography. RNA transcripts gave rise to amplified TCR beta CDR3 regions. A first-round RT-PCR of the TCR CDR3 used the HTBI primer set. TCRdb passed the multiplex PCR reads through MiXCR, listing each CDR3 protein once. The repertoire consists of some 440,000 distinct CDR3 sequences, with about 15% occurring once and the leading ten covering approximately 8%.

Sequencing was carried out using blood. The chain carries TRBV6-5 and TRBJ2-3, with 8 bases that match TRBD2. The sequence came from a woman between 18 and 30 years old with Graves' hyperthyroidism. The DNA for the CDR3 is TGTGCCAGCAGTTACCTTAGGTTCGGGGGGGATTATACGCAGTATTTT. This codes for CASSYLRFGGDYTQYF.